A selection of T cell receptor beta chains follows, all from one sample in a study of PD-1 blockade in classical Hodgkin lymphoma. The table came from immunoSEQ multiplex PCR; TCRdb's copy has only in-frame clones and leaves some out. This sample yields some 48,000 clones, of which 70% to 80% are seen a single time; around 19% belongs to the top ten. Sample: peripheral blood mononuclear cells (PBMCs), taken before the fourth cycle of nivolumab. The receptor source for this set is a human donor with classical Hodgkin lymphoma. The CDR3 runs from the conserved cysteine through the conserved F or W. The order of the fields is V gene, CDR3 length, CDR3 protein.

>TRBV10-3|17
CAISDHRSTEKDTEAFF
>TRBV4-2|15
CASSQDAGGADTQYF
>TRBV13|15
CASSPEWQGEDEQFF
>TRBV6-4|12
CASRTGITEAFF
>TRBV19|19
CASSISPLDPQGLTYEQYF
>TRBV11-2|16
CASSLDIRQLGNIQYF
>TRBV6-1|12
CASSRQGGKLFF
>TRBV6-5|16
CASSYSRIAGAETQYF
>TRBV7-2|15
CASSSGQATNEKLFF
>TRBV19|15
CASKKLGQLNTEAFF
>TRBV5-4|12
CASSRLANEQYF
>TRBV4-3|15
CASSLGQGSSYEQYF
>TRBV14|18
CASSQGISSGRTYNEQFF
>TRBV5-6|14
CASSHRDSAYGYTF
>TRBV30|12
CAGGNSGNTIYF
>TRBV28|18
CASSFRLAGGPTLDTQYF
>TRBV11-3|13
CASSLDPRGGYTF
>TRBV28|13
CASSFQLTQPQHF
>TRBV10-3|14
CASLMGGFNSPLHF